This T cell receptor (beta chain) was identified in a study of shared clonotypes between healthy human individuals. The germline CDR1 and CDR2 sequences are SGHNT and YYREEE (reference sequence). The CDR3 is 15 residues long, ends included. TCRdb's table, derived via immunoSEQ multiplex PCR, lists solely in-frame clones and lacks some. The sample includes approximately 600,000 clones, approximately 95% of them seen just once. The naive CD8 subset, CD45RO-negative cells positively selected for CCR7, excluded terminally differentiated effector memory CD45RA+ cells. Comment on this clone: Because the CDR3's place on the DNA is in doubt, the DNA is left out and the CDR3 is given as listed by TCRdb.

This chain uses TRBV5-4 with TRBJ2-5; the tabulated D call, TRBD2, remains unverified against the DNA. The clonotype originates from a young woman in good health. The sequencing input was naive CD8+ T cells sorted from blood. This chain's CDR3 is CASSFGSGGEETQYF.